These T cell receptor beta chains were read from a single sample in a study of a mutant IDH1 vaccine in newly diagnosed glioma. Sequenced by immunoSEQ multiplex PCR; TCRdb stores in-frame clones only, minus some. The sample carries 40,000 to 55,000 clones, approximately 79% recorded once. No antigen has been identified for these receptors. The input for sequencing was PBMCs, taken from a glioma patient whose treatment included an IDH1 peptide vaccine. These receptors were collected from a man aged 40-49 years with glioma. The CDR3 runs from the conserved cysteine through the conserved F or W. D genes are given only for firm matches. Where a row states a size, it is once, few, many or the class of an expanded clone; other rows omit it.

>TRBV18|TRBJ2-5|.|.
CASSPRLGKVQETQYF
TGTGCCAGCTCACCACGGCTCGGGAAGGTCCAAGAGACCCAGTACTTC
>TRBV27|TRBJ1-2|.|.
CASSGRSPPNYGYTF
TGTGCCAGCAGCGGGCGGAGCCCCCCTAACTATGGCTACACCTTC
>TRBV5-4|TRBJ2-5|.|.
CASSLKGLRQETQYF
TGTGCCAGCAGCTTAAAAGGACTAAGACAAGAGACCCAGTACTTC
>TRBV4-1|TRBJ2-7|.|.
CASSQDFTREQYF
TGCGCCAGCAGCCAAGACTTTACGAGAGAGCAGTACTTC
>TRBV6-5|TRBJ1-2|TRBD1|once
CASSYSIKGASGYTF
TGTGCCAGCAGTTACTCGATTAAGGGGGCGTCTGGCTACACCTTC
>TRBV5-1|TRBJ2-7|.|.
CASSLAPGIPYEQYF
TGCGCCAGCAGCTTGGCCCCAGGGATCCCCTACGAGCAGTACTTC
>TRBV9|TRBJ1-1|TRBD1|.
CASSVTGAPTEAFF
TGTGCCAGCAGCGTGACAGGGGCTCCGACTGAAGCTTTCTTT
>TRBV2|TRBJ2-7|TRBD2|.
CASSVGTSSHEQYF
TGTGCCAGCAGTGTAGGGACTAGTTCCCACGAGCAGTACTTC
>TRBV6-5|TRBJ1-1|.|.
CASSSLQGDTEAFF
TGTGCCAGCAGCTCACTACAGGGTGACACTGAAGCTTTCTTT
>TRBV7-3|TRBJ1-2|.|.
CASSLEGSLRTDGYTF
TGTGCCAGCAGCTTAGAGGGCAGCTTAAGGACCGATGGCTACACCTTC
>TRBV7-9|TRBJ1-1|TRBD1|few
CASSTQTGTGFNEAFF
TGTGCCAGCAGCACACAAACCGGGACAGGGTTTAATGAAGCTTTCTTT
>TRBV7-8|TRBJ1-1|.|.
CASSLGQRGEAFF
TGTGCCAGCAGCTTAGGACAGCGAGGTGAAGCTTTCTTT
>TRBV6-5|TRBJ1-6|.|.
CASSYSIGPNSPLHF
TGTGCCAGCAGTTATTCCATCGGACCTAATTCACCCCTCCACTTT
>TRBV4-2|TRBJ2-3|TRBD1|.
CASSQEDRDRDTQYF
TGTGCCAGCAGCCAGGAGGACAGGGACCGGGATACGCAGTATTTT
>TRBV6-5|TRBJ1-4|.|.
CASSYRALNEKLFF
TGTGCCAGCAGTTACCGGGCGCTTAATGAAAAACTGTTTTTT
>TRBV18|TRBJ1-6|TRBD1|few
CASSRGQVEGSPLHF
TGTGCCAGCTCACGCGGACAGGTTGAGGGATCACCCCTCCACTTT
>TRBV7-9|TRBJ1-1|.|few
CASSLAGNTEAFF
TGTGCCAGCAGCTTAGCGGGGAACACTGAAGCTTTCTTT
>TRBV27|TRBJ2-7|.|.
CASSPAGVTYEQYF
TGTGCCAGCAGCCCCGCAGGGGTGACCTACGAGCAGTACTTC
>TRBV29-1|TRBJ1-2|.|.
CSALGRGYGYTF
TGCAGCGCCCTCGGGAGAGGCTATGGCTACACCTTC
>TRBV5-1|TRBJ1-6|.|.
CASSLEGRDNSPLHF
TGCGCCAGCAGCTTGGAAGGGCGGGATAATTCACCCCTCCACTTT
>TRBV7-2|TRBJ2-7|TRBD2|.
CASSAQAGDSYEQYF
TGTGCCAGCAGCGCGCAAGCGGGGGACTCCTACGAGCAGTACTTC
>TRBV2|TRBJ1-6|.|once
CASSEGPINSPLHF
TGTGCCAGCAGTGAGGGACCGATTAATTCACCCCTCCACTTT
>TRBV13|TRBJ2-5|TRBD2|.
CASSLRLAGDYGGETQYF
TGTGCCAGCAGCTTAAGACTAGCGGGGGACTATGGGGGAGAGACCCAGTACTTC